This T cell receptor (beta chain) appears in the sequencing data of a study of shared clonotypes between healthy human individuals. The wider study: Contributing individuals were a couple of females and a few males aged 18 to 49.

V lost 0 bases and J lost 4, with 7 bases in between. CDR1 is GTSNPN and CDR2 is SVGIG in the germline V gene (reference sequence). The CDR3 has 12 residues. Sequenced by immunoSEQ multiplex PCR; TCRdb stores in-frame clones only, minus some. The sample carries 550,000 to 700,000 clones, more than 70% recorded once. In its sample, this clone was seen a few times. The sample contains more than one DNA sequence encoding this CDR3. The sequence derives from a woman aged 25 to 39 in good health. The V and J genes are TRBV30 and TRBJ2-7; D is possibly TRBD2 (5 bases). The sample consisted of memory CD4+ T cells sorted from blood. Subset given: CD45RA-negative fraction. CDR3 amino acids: CAWSVGGYEQYF. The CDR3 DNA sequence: TGTGCCTGGAGTGTAGGAGGTTACGAGCAGTACTTC.